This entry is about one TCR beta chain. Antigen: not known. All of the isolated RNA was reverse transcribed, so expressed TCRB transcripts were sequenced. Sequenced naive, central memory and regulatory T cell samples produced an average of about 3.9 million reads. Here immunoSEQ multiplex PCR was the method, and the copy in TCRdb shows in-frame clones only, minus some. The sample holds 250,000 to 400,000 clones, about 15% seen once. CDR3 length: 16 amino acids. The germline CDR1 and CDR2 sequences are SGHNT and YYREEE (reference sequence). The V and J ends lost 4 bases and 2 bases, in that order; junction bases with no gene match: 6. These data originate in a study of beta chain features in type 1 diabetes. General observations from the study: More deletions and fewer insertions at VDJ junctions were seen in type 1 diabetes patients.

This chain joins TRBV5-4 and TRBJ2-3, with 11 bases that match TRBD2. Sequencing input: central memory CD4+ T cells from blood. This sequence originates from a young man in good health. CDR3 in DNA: TGTGCCAGCAGCCGAAGACTAGCGGGGAACACAGATACGCAGTATTTT. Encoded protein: CASSRRLAGNTDTQYF.